This T cell receptor beta chain was recorded in a study of T cells in Graves' hyperthyroidism and ophthalmopathy. Study-wide points: Onset of ophthalmopathy came a median around 6.5 months after the model predicted it.

There were TCR beta CDR3 regions amplified from RNA transcripts. An initial round of RT-PCR targeting the TCR CDR3 relied on the HTBI primer set. TCRdb fed the multiplex PCR reads into MiXCR, producing one record per CDR3 protein. The table includes about 270,000 distinct CDR3 sequences, 20% to 30% detected once. Trimming stripped 1 base from V and 8 bases from J, with 8 bases between. Germline assignment: CDR1 DFQATT and CDR2 SNEGSKA (reference sequence). The CDR3 contains 11 residues. Reasons for excluding patients were uncontrolled infection, other autoimmune disease, pregnancy or lactation. As regards this clonotype: The antigen remains unidentified.

Specimen: blood. The chain links TRBV20-1 to TRBJ1-1; D unclear. This TCR came from a man aged 35 to 55 with Graves' hyperthyroidism that later progressed to Graves' ophthalmopathy. The CDR3 coding sequence is TGCAGTGCTAGAGGAGAACGGGAAGCTTTCTTT. As protein: CSARGEREAFF.